The entry that follows covers one T cell receptor beta chain sequence. What it binds is not known. Trimming stripped 4 bases from V and 0 bases from J, with 7 bases between. The CDR3 loop spans 15 amino acids. Germline V gene lookup returns CDR1 LNHDA and CDR2 SQIVND (reference sequence). The data stem from a study of shared clonotypes between healthy human individuals. Study-level points and caveats: Four donors shared approximately 5% of their naive CD4 clonotypes. Rarefaction gave evidence that sorted-subset sequencing remained incomplete despite large depth.

Sorted-subset replicate PCR reactions contained approximately 190 ng DNA, corresponding to approximately 30,000 T cell genomes. TCRdb's table, derived via immunoSEQ multiplex PCR, lists solely in-frame clones and lacks some. In the table there are around 1.9 million clones, under 95% of which are singletons. Terminally differentiated effector memory CD45RA+ cells were left out of the naive CD8 fraction, which was CD45RO-negative and positively selected for CCR7. This chain links TRBV19 with TRBJ2-6; no reliable D call. Sequencing was carried out using naive CD8+ T cells from PBMCs. The receptor was derived from a man younger than 35 in good health. Some clones in this sample may be carry-over from other donors' samples. The CDR3 DNA sequence: TGTGCCAGTAGTACGCACGTCTCTGGGGCCAACGTCCTGACTTTC. Translation gives CASSTHVSGANVLTF.